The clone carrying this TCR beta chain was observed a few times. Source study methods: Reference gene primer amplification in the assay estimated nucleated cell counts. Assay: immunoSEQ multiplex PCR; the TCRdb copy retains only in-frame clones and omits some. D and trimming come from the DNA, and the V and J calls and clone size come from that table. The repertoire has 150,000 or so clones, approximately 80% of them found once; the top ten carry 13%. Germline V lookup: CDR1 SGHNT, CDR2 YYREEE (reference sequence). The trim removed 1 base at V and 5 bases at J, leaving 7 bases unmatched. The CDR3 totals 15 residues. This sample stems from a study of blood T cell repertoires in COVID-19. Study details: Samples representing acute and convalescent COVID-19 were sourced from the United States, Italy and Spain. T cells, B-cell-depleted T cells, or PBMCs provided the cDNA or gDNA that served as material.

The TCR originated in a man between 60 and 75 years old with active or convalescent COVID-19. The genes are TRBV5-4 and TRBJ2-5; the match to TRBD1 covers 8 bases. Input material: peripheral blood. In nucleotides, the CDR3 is TGTGCCAGCAGCTTGCTTGGACAGGGCAGGGAGACCCAGTACTTC. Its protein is CASSLLGQGRETQYF.